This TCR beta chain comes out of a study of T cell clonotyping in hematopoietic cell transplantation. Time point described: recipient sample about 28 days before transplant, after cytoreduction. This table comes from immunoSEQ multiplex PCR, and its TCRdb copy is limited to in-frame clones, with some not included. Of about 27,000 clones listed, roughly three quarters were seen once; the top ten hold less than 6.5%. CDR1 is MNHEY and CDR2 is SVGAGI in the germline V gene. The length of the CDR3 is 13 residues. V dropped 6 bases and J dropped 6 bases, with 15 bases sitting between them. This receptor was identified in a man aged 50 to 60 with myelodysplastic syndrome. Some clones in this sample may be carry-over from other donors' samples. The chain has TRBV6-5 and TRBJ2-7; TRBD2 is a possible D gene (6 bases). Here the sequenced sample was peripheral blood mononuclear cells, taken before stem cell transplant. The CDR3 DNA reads TGTGCCAGCAGAAGAGGACGGGAGAGCGAGCAGTACTTC. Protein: CASRRGRESEQYF.